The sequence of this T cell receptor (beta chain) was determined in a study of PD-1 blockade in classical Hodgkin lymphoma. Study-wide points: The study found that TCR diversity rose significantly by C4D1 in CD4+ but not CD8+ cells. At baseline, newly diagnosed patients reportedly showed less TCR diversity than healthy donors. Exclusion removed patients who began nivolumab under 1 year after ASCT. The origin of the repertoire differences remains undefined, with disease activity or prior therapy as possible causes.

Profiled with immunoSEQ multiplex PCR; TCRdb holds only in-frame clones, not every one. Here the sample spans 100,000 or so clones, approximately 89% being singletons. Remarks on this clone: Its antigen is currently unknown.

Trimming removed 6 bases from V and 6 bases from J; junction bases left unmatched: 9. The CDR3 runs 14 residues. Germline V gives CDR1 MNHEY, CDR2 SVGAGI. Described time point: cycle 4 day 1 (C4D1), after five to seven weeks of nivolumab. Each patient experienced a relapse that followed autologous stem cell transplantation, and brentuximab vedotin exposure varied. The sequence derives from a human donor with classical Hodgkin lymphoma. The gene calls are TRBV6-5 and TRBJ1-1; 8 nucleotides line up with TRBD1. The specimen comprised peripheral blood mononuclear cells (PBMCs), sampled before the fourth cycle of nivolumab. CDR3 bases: TGTGCCAGCAGCGTAGACAGGGGAATCCCTGAAGCTTTCTTT. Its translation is CASSVDRGIPEAFF.